A selection of T cell receptor beta chains follows, all from one sample in a study of cytomegalovirus exposure and HLA in healthy donors. TCRdb's table, derived via immunoSEQ multiplex PCR, lists solely in-frame clones and lacks some. The data show some 130,000 clones, roughly 80% seen once. The sample taken for sequencing was PBMCs. The origin of the receptors is a male donor in good health and CMV-seronegative. Each CDR3 is given with its conserved first and last residue. A D gene is named only where the DNA matches it firmly. Size is omitted from some rows. Given values are once, few, many or a class for expanded clones.

clone_size j_call v_call d_call cdr3_nt cdr3_aa
- TRBJ2-7 TRBV6-6 TRBD1 TGTGCCAGCAGCGGCGGGACAGGGGGCGAGCAGTACTTC CASSGGTGGEQYF
- TRBJ2-1 TRBV27 - TGTGCCAGCAGCCGGGGGAATGAGCAGTTCTTC CASSRGNEQFF
- TRBJ1-5 TRBV15 - TGTGCCACCAGCAGAGATGGGCAGCCCAATCAGCCCCAGCATTTT CATSRDGQPNQPQHF
- TRBJ2-2 TRBV5-4 TRBD2 TGTGCCAGCAGCTCCGGACTAGCGGGAAACACCGGGGAGCTGTTTTTT CASSSGLAGNTGELFF
- TRBJ2-7 TRBV18 - TGTGCCAGCTCACCAAGTCTCACCTACGAGCAGTACTTC CASSPSLTYEQYF
- TRBJ1-6 TRBV6-6 TRBD1 TGTGCCAGCAGTTGGCGAACAGGGGAATATAATTCACCCCTCCACTTT CASSWRTGEYNSPLHF
- TRBJ1-1 TRBV6-1 TRBD1 TGTGCCAGCAGTCGAAGACAGGGTCAAGGCACTGAAGCTTTCTTT CASSRRQGQGTEAFF
- TRBJ1-2 TRBV10-3 - TGTGCCATCACCCCCGGGACTAACTATGGCTACACCTTC CAITPGTNYGYTF
- TRBJ1-5 TRBV15 TRBD1 TGTGCCACCAGCATACAGGGGAAAAGCAATCAGCCCCAGCATTTT CATSIQGKSNQPQHF
- TRBJ2-1 TRBV19 TRBD1 TGTGCCAGTAGTCCAGACAGGGGGTCGGGTCTCAGCGGGAACTACAATGAGCAGTTCTTC CASSPDRGSGLSGNYNEQFF
- TRBJ1-5 TRBV7-2 - TGTGCCAGCAGCTTGCGAGGCAATCAGCCCCAGCATTTT CASSLRGNQPQHF
- TRBJ2-7 TRBV11-2 TRBD1 TGTGCCAGCAGCCTCCTCCCGTCAGGGGGCTACGAGCAGTACTTC CASSLLPSGGYEQYF
- TRBJ2-2 TRBV11-2 - TGTGCCAGCAGCGATCAAACAGCCGGGGAGCTGTTTTTT CASSDQTAGELFF
- TRBJ1-3 TRBV18 - TGTGCCAGCTCACCACAACGGGGAGAAAACACCATATATTTT CASSPQRGENTIYF
- TRBJ2-1 TRBV7-2 TRBD2 TGTGCCAGCAGCTTACGACTAGCGGGAGCACCTTACAATGAGCAGTTCTTC CASSLRLAGAPYNEQFF
few TRBJ2-1 TRBV5-6 - TGTGCCAGCAGCTTGGTAGTACTAGGAGGCGCGCTCTTC CASSLVVLGGALF
- TRBJ2-7 TRBV30 TRBD2 TGTGCCTGGAGTCCGCGGGAGGGCCGTTACGAGCAGTACTTC CAWSPREGRYEQYF
- TRBJ1-4 TRBV7-9 TRBD1 TGTGCCAGCAGCTCCGGACAGGGGAGTGAAAAACTGTTTTTT CASSSGQGSEKLFF
- TRBJ1-2 TRBV20-1 - TGCAGTGCTAGTGCGAACTATGGCTACACCTTC CSASANYGYTF
- TRBJ1-1 TRBV2 TRBD1 TGTGCCAGCAGTCGACAGGGGGCATCTGAAGCTTTCTTT CASSRQGASEAFF
few TRBJ1-1 TRBV5-8 - TGTGCCAGCAGCTTGGGCGCCACGAACACTGAAGCTTTCTTT CASSLGATNTEAFF
- TRBJ2-4 TRBV14 - TGTGCCAGCAGCCAGGCAGGACTAGCCAAAAACATTCAGTACTTC CASSQAGLAKNIQYF
- TRBJ1-5 TRBV18 - TGTGCCAGCTCACCGCAGGGTCATCAGCCCCAGCATTTT CASSPQGHQPQHF
- TRBJ1-3 TRBV4-1 TRBD1 TGCGCCAGCAGCCAACTCTACAGGGGTAACTCTGGAAACACCATATATTTT CASSQLYRGNSGNTIYF
- TRBJ2-5 TRBV10-3 TRBD2 TGTGCCGCGCGCTCGGGACTAGCGGAAGAGACCCAGTACTTC CAARSGLAEETQYF
- TRBJ1-4 TRBV19 - TGTGCCAGTACACCTAGGAGGCTGACTAATGAAAAACTGTTTTTT CASTPRRLTNEKLFF
- TRBJ2-1 TRBV29-1 TRBD1 TGCAGCGTTGATGGGACAGGACCCTACAATGAGCAGTTCTTC CSVDGTGPYNEQFF
few TRBJ2-3 TRBV28 - TGTGCCAGCAGTTTATGGGCCGCTTCCACAGATACGCAGTATTTT CASSLWAASTDTQYF
- TRBJ1-1 TRBV29-1 TRBD1 TGCAGCGTCACCGACAGGGGAGGCGCTTTCTTT CSVTDRGGAFF
- TRBJ1-2 TRBV5-1 TRBD1 TGCGCCAGCAGCTTGGCGGGACAGGGTGGCTACACCTTC CASSLAGQGGYTF
- TRBJ2-4 TRBV7-2 - TGTGCCAGCCGGGACACCAAAGGAGCCAAAAACAGTCAGTACTTC CASRDTKGAKNSQYF
- TRBJ2-5 TRBV9 - TGTGCCAGCAGCGTAAACAGGGAAGAGACCCAGTACTTC CASSVNREETQYF
- TRBJ2-5 TRBV27 TRBD1 TGTGCCAGCAGTACGCGACAGGGAAGCGAGACCCAGTACTTC CASSTRQGSETQYF
- TRBJ1-5 TRBV14 TRBD1 TGTGCCAGCAGCCGCCCCGGGACAGCTAATCAGCCCCAGCATTTT CASSRPGTANQPQHF
- TRBJ1-1 TRBV5-4 TRBD1 TGTGCCAGCAGCTCGATAGGACAGGGGAAAGAAGCTTTCTTT CASSSIGQGKEAFF
- TRBJ1-2 TRBV5-4 - TGTGCCAGCAGCCTGGTGGGGAGTACTATCTATGGCTACACCTTC CASSLVGSTIYGYTF
- TRBJ1-2 TRBV9 - TGTGCCAGCAGCGGTCGTGGCTACACCTTC CASSGRGYTF
- TRBJ2-1 TRBV15 TRBD2 TGTGCCACCAGCACCCGACTAGCGGGGGGGGTTTACAATGAGCAGTTCTTC CATSTRLAGGVYNEQFF
- TRBJ2-7 TRBV10-2 - TGCGCCAGCAGTGAGGGGGGGGGCAGGGGACTTTACGAGCAGTACTTC CASSEGGGRGLYEQYF
- TRBJ2-3 TRBV5-1 TRBD2 TGCGCCAGCAGCTTGGGTTTAGCGGGAGCGGATACGCAGTATTTT CASSLGLAGADTQYF
- TRBJ1-1 TRBV7-9 - TGTGCCAGCAGTTACCTCGGTTCTGAAGCTTTCTTT CASSYLGSEAFF
- TRBJ1-2 TRBV2 TRBD1 TGTGCCAGCAGTGCCCAGGGGGTGGACTATGGCTACACCTTC CASSAQGVDYGYTF
- TRBJ2-2 TRBV2 - TGTGCCAGCTGCGGCACCGGGGAGCTGTTTTTT CASCGTGELFF
- TRBJ2-7 TRBV7-9 TRBD1 TGTGCCAGCAGCGCCCGGACAGGGGACGAGCAGTACTTC CASSARTGDEQYF
- TRBJ2-7 TRBV27 TRBD1 TGTGCCAGCAGTTTATCTGTAGGGGACAGGGGATACGAGCAGTACTTC CASSLSVGDRGYEQYF
once TRBJ2-7 TRBV10-1 TRBD1 TGCGCCAGCAGTGAGGACAGGGGCTACGAGCAGTACTTC CASSEDRGYEQYF
- TRBJ1-2 TRBV30 TRBD1 TGTGCCTGGAGTCCGGGACAGGGCTGCTACACCTTC CAWSPGQGCYTF
- TRBJ1-4 TRBV5-1 TRBD1 TGCGCCAGCGGTATCGGGACAGGAGGGGAAAAACTGTTTTTT CASGIGTGGEKLFF
- TRBJ1-1 TRBV18 - TGTGCCAGCTCACCACGCAGAGGGCTCAGCACTGAAGCTTTCTTT CASSPRRGLSTEAFF
once TRBJ1-5 TRBV27 - TGTGCCAGCAGTTTCGTACAGACCAATCAGCCCCAGCATTTT CASSFVQTNQPQHF
- TRBJ1-5 TRBV7-8 - TGTGCCAGCAGCTTAGAAGGACTCGGGAATCAGCCCCAGCATTTT CASSLEGLGNQPQHF
- TRBJ2-7 TRBV9 TRBD1 TGTGCCAGCAGCGTAGCGGGACAGGGAAGCGAGCAGTACTTC CASSVAGQGSEQYF
- TRBJ2-7 TRBV11-2 - TGTGCCAGCAGCTTGGAGAGGGCTCGCTCCTACGAGCAGTACTTC CASSLERARSYEQYF
- TRBJ1-2 TRBV10-3 - TGTGCCATCAGCGACGATCAGGGCTATGGCTACACCTTC CAISDDQGYGYTF
few TRBJ1-1 TRBV30 - TGTGCCTGGAGCACGCCCGCAGGCCCCACTGAAGCTTTCTTT CAWSTPAGPTEAFF
- TRBJ2-7 TRBV2 - TGTGCCAGCAGTGATGGGTTTAGCTCCTACGAGCAGTACTTC CASSDGFSSYEQYF
- TRBJ1-2 TRBV30 TRBD1 TGTGCCTGGGTTGGCCCACAGGGGGCTAACTATGGCTACACCTTC CAWVGPQGANYGYTF
- TRBJ2-7 TRBV7-2 TRBD2 TGTGCCAGCAGCTTAGCGATATCGGGGGGGGTCTACGAGCAGTACTTC CASSLAISGGVYEQYF
few TRBJ1-6 TRBV5-1 TRBD1 TGCGCCAGCAGCGTGGACAGGGCTAATTCACCCCTCCACTTT CASSVDRANSPLHF